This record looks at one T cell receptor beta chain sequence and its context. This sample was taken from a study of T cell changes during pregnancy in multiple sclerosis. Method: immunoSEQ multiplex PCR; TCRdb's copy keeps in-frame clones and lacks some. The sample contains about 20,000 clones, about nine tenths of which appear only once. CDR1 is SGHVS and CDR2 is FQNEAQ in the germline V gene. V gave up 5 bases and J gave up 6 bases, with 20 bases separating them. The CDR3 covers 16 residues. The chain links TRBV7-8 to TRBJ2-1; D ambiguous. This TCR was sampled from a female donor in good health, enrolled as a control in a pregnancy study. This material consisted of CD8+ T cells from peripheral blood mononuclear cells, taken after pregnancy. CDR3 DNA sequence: TGTGCCAGCAGCCCCTCCCGGGTAGGCCCGGGCAATGAGCAGTTCTTC. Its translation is CASSPSRVGPGNEQFF.